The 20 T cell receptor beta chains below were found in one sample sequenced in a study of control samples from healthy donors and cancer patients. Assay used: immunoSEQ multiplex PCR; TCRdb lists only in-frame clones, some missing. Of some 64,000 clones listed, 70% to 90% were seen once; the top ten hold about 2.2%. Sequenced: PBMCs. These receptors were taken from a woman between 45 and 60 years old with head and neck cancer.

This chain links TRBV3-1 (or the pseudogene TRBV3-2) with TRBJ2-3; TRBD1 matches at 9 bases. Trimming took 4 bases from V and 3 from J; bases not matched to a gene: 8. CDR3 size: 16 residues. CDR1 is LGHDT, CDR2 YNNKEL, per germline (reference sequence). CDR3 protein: CASSPQTGGFTDTQYF. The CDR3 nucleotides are TGTGCCAGCAGCCCTCAGACAGGGGGGTTTACAGATACGCAGTATTTT.

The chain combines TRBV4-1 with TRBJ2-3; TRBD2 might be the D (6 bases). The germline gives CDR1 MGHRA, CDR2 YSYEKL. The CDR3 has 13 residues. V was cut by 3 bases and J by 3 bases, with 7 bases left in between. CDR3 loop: CASSHGGTDTQYF. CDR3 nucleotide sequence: TGCGCCAGCAGCCATGGGGGGACAGATACGCAGTATTTT.

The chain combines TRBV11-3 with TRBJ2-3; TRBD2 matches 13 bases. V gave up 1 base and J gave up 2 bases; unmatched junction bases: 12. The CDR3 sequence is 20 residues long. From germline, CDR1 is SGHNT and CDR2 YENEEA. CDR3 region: CASSLVPDLGLAGVTDTQYF. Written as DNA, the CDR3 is TGTGCCAGCAGCTTAGTTCCCGACCTTGGACTAGCGGGGGTCACAGATACGCAGTATTTT.

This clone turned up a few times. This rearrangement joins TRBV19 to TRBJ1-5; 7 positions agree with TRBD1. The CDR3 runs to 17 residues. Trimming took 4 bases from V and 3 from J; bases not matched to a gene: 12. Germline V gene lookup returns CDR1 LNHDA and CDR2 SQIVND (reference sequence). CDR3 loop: CASSTQNRGADNQPQHF. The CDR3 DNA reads TGTGCCAGTAGTACACAAAACAGGGGTGCCGACAATCAGCCCCAGCATTTT. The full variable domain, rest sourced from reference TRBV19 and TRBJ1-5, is DGGITQSPKYLFRKEGQNVTLSCEQNLNHDAMYWYRQDPGQGLRLIYYSQIVNDFQKGDIAEGYSVSREKKESFPLTVTSAQKNPTAFYLCASSTQNRGADNQPQHFGDGTRLSIL.

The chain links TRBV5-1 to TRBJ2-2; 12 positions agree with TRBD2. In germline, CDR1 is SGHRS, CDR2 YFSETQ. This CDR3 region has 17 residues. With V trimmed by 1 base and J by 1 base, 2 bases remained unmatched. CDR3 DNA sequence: TGCGCCAGCAGCTTGACTAGCGGGGGGTTGAACACCGGGGAGCTGTTTTTT. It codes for CASSLTSGGLNTGELFF.

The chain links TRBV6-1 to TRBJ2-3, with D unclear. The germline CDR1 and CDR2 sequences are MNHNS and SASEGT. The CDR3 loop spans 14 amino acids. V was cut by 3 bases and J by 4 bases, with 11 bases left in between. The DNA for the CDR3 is TGTGCCAGCAGTGAGAGTGGGGAAGCAGATACGCAGTATTTT. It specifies CASSESGEADTQYF.

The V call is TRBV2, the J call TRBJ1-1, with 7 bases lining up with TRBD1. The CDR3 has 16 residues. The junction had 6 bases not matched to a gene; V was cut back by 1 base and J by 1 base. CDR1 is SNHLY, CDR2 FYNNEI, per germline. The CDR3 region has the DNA TGTGCCAGCAGTGAAGGTAGGGGGCGGGCGAACACTGAAGCTTTCTTT. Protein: CASSEGRGRANTEAFF.

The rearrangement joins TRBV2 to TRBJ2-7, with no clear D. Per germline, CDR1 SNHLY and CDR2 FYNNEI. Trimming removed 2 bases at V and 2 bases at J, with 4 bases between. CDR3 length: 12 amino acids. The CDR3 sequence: CASSEQAYEQYF. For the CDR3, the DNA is TGTGCCAGCAGTGAACAGGCCTACGAGCAGTACTTC.

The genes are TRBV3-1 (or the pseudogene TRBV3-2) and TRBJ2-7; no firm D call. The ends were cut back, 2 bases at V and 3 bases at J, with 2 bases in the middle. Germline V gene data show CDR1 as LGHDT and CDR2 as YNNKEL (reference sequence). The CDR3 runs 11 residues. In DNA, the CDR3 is TGTGCCAGCAGCCAAAACTACGAGCAGTACTTC. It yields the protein CASSQNYEQYF.

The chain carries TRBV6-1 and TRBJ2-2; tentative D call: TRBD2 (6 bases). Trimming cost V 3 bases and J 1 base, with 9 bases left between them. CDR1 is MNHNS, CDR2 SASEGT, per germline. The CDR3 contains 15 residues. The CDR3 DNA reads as TGTGCCAGCAGTGAGGGACTCGGGAACACCGGGGAGCTGTTTTTT. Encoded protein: CASSEGLGNTGELFF.

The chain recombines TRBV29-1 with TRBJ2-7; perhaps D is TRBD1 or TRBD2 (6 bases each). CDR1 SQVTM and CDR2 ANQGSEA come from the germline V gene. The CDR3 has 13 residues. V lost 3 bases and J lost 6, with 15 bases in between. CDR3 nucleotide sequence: TGCAGCGTTGAGGACCAAGGGGGGTTCGAGCAGTACTTC. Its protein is CSVEDQGGFEQYF.

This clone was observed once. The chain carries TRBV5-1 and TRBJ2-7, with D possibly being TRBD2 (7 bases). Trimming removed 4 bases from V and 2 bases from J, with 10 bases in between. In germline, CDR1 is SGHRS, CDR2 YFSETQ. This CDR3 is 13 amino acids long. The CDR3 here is CASSRGGPYEQYF. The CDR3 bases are TGCGCCAGCAGCAGGGGGGGGCCCTACGAGCAGTACTTC.

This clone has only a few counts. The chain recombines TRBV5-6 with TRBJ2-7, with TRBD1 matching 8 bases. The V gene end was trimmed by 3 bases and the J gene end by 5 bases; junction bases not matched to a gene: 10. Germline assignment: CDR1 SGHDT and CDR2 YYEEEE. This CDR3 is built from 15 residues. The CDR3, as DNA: TGTGCCAGCAGCTCGTCGCGACAGGGGCGGAACGAGCAGTACTTC. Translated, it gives CASSSSRQGRNEQYF.

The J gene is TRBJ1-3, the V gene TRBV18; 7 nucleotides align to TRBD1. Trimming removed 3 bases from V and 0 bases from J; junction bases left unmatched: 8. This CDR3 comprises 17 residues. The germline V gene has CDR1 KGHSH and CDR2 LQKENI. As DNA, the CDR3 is TGTGCCAGCTCACCCTCGGGACAGCAACACTCTGGAAACACCATATATTTT. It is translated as CASSPSGQQHSGNTIYF.

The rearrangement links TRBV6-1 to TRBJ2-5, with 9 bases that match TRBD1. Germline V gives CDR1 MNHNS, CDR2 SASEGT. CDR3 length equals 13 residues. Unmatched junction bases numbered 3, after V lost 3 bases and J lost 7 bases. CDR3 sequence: CASSETGGTTQYF. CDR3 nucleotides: TGTGCCAGCAGTGAGACAGGGGGTACGACCCAGTACTTC.

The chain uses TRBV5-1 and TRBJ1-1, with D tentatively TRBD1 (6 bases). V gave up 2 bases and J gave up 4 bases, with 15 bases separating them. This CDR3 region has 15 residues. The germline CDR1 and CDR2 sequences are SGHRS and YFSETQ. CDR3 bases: TGCGCCAGCAGCTTCCAAGGGGGAGGGCCCACTGAAGCTTTCTTT. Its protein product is CASSFQGGGPTEAFF.

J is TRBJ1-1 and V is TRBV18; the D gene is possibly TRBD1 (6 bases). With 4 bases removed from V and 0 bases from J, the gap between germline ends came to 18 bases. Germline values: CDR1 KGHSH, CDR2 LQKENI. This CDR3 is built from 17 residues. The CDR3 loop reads CASSQFLQGAMNTEAFF. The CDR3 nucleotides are TGTGCCAGCTCACAATTTTTACAGGGCGCCATGAACACTGAAGCTTTCTTT.

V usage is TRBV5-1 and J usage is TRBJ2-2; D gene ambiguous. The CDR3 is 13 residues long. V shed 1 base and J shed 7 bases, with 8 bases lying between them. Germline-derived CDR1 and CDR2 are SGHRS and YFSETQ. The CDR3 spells CASSLQPLGELFF. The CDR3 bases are TGCGCCAGCAGCTTGCAACCTCTCGGGGAGCTGTTTTTT.

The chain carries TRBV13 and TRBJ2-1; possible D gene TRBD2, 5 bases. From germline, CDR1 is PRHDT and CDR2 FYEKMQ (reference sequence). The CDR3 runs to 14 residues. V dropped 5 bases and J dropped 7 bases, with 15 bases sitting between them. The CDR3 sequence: CASSPWGAKNEQFF. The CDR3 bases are TGTGCCAGCAGCCCCTGGGGAGCGAAGAATGAGCAGTTCTTC. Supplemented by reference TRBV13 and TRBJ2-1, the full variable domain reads AAGVIQSPRHLIKEKRETATLKCYPIPRHDTVYWYQQGPGQDPQFLISFYEKMQSDKGSIPDRFSAQQFSDYHSELNMSSLELGDSALYFCASSPWGAKNEQFFGPGTRLTVL.

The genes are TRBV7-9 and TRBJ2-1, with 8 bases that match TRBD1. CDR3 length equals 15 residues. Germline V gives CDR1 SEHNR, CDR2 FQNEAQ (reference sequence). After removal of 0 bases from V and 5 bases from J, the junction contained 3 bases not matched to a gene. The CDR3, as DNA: TGTGCCAGCAGCTTAGCGCAGGGGGCCCACAATGAGCAGTTCTTC. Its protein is CASSLAQGAHNEQFF. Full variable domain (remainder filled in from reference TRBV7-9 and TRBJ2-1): DTGVSQNPRHKITKRGQNVTFRCDPISEHNRLYWYRQTLGQGPEFLTYFQNEAQLEKSRLLSDRFSAERPKGSFSTLEIQRTEQGDSAMYLCASSLAQGAHNEQFFGPGTRLTVL.